The clone carrying this T cell receptor (beta chain) was detected once. This sample is part of a study of blood T cell repertoires in COVID-19. CDR3 length: 13 residues. V lost 7 bases to trimming and J lost 3 bases; unmatched junction nucleotides: 4. Profiled with immunoSEQ multiplex PCR; TCRdb holds only in-frame clones, not every one. This sample has over 200,000 clones, with approximately 90% found just once. Specimen: peripheral blood. The rearrangement links TRBV12-3 or TRBV12-4 to TRBJ2-7; 9 nucleotides agree with TRBD2. The clonotype comes from a woman aged 40 to 55 who had recovered from COVID-19. The CDR3 coding sequence is TGTGCCAGCACCGTGACTAGCGGCTACGAGCAGTACTTC. Translated, it gives CASTVTSGYEQYF.